These T cell receptor beta chains were read from a single sample in a study of prognosis after radiotherapy for stage I lung cancer. TCRdb re-called the multiplex PCR reads through MiXCR, storing one row per CDR3 protein. The sample lists 38,000 or so distinct CDR3 sequences, approximately 25% seen once, with less than 30% in the top ten. The starting material was PBMCs, obtained before or after stereotactic body radiation therapy (not recorded which). These receptors all come from a donor aged 50 or older with non-small cell lung cancer. The CDR3 runs from the conserved cysteine through the conserved F or W. D genes are given only for firm matches. Not every row has a clone size; where given, it reads once, few, many or a size class.

D gene: TRBD2; J gene: TRBJ2-7; V gene: TRBV5-6; clone size: many; CDR3 protein: CASSSGTSGPYEQYF; CDR3 DNA: TGTGCCAGCAGCTCCGGGACTAGCGGGCCCTACGAGCAGTACTTC
D gene: TRBD1; J gene: TRBJ1-5; V gene: TRBV28; clone size: many; CDR3 protein: CASSFGADRVGNQPQHF; CDR3 DNA: TGTGCCAGCAGCTTCGGCGCTGACAGGGTTGGCAATCAGCCCCAGCATTTT
D gene: TRBD1; J gene: TRBJ1-1; V gene: TRBV7-9; clone size: many; CDR3 protein: CASSPQGGANTEAFF; CDR3 DNA: TGTGCCAGCAGCCCTCAGGGGGGGGCGAACACTGAAGCTTTCTTT
D gene: -; J gene: TRBJ1-1; V gene: TRBV7-6; clone size: many; CDR3 protein: CASSRPVGGNTEAFF; CDR3 DNA: TGTGCCAGCAGCAGACCCGTGGGGGGTAACACTGAAGCTTTCTTT
D gene: TRBD1; J gene: TRBJ2-2; V gene: TRBV28; clone size: many; CDR3 protein: CASSFMTGSTGELFF; CDR3 DNA: TGTGCCAGCAGTTTCATGACAGGGAGCACCGGGGAGCTGTTTTTT
D gene: -; J gene: TRBJ2-1; V gene: TRBV27; clone size: many; CDR3 protein: CASSFDNEQFF; CDR3 DNA: TGTGCCAGCAGTTTCGACAATGAGCAGTTCTTC
D gene: -; J gene: TRBJ2-7; V gene: TRBV6-1; clone size: many; CDR3 protein: CASSDKVRPYEQYF; CDR3 DNA: TGTGCCAGCAGTGATAAGGTGCGGCCCTACGAGCAGTACTTC
D gene: TRBD1; J gene: TRBJ1-2; V gene: TRBV28; clone size: many; CDR3 protein: CASSLTQGATGGYTF; CDR3 DNA: TGTGCCAGCAGTTTAACCCAGGGGGCTACAGGAGGCTACACCTTC
D gene: -; J gene: TRBJ2-3; V gene: TRBV27; clone size: -; CDR3 protein: CASSYLKTFRPDTQYF; CDR3 DNA: TGTGCCAGCAGTTACCTTAAGACCTTCCGGCCAGATACGCAGTATTTT
D gene: -; J gene: TRBJ1-3; V gene: TRBV6-2/TRBV6-3; clone size: many; CDR3 protein: CASSYLALRLSGNTIYF; CDR3 DNA: TGTGCCAGCAGTTACCTAGCCCTCCGGTTGTCTGGAAACACCATATATTTT
D gene: -; J gene: TRBJ2-7; V gene: TRBV18; clone size: many; CDR3 protein: CASSPDRSYSYEQYF; CDR3 DNA: TGTGCCAGCTCACCAGACAGGTCTTACTCCTACGAGCAGTACTTC
D gene: -; J gene: TRBJ2-3; V gene: TRBV20-1; clone size: many; CDR3 protein: CSAPAQSTDTQYF; CDR3 DNA: TGCAGTGCCCCAGCCCAGAGCACAGATACGCAGTATTTT
D gene: -; J gene: TRBJ1-3; V gene: TRBV20-1; clone size: many; CDR3 protein: CSADDMISGNTIYF; CDR3 DNA: TGCAGTGCGGACGACATGATATCTGGAAACACCATATATTTT
D gene: -; J gene: TRBJ1-1; V gene: TRBV2; clone size: many; CDR3 protein: CASSEGGYFMNTEAFF; CDR3 DNA: TGTGCCAGCAGTGAAGGAGGGTACTTTATGAACACTGAAGCTTTCTTT
D gene: -; J gene: TRBJ2-5; V gene: TRBV9; clone size: few; CDR3 protein: CASSAHQGTQYF; CDR3 DNA: TGTGCCAGCAGCGCACATCAAGGGACCCAGTACTTC
D gene: TRBD1; J gene: TRBJ2-1; V gene: TRBV7-3; clone size: many; CDR3 protein: CASSFPGGKSNEQFF; CDR3 DNA: TGTGCCAGCAGCTTTCCAGGGGGCAAGAGCAATGAGCAGTTCTTC
D gene: -; J gene: TRBJ2-5; V gene: TRBV18; clone size: many; CDR3 protein: CASSPPSPQETQYF; CDR3 DNA: TGTGCCAGCTCACCACCGTCCCCCCAAGAGACCCAGTACTTC
D gene: TRBD1; J gene: TRBJ1-5; V gene: TRBV27; clone size: many; CDR3 protein: CASSSLGTGGQPQHF; CDR3 DNA: TGTGCCAGCAGTTCTCTCGGGACAGGCGGTCAGCCCCAGCATTTT
D gene: -; J gene: TRBJ2-1; V gene: TRBV19; clone size: many; CDR3 protein: CASQGEVYNEQFF; CDR3 DNA: TGTGCCAGTCAAGGGGAAGTGTACAATGAGCAGTTCTTC
D gene: -; J gene: TRBJ2-7; V gene: TRBV27; clone size: many; CDR3 protein: CASRTWASTSYEQYF; CDR3 DNA: TGTGCCAGCAGAACCTGGGCCTCGACCTCCTACGAGCAGTACTTC
D gene: -; J gene: TRBJ1-1; V gene: TRBV27; clone size: many; CDR3 protein: CASSLQQVMMNTEAFF; CDR3 DNA: TGTGCCAGCAGTTTACAGCAGGTAATGATGAACACTGAAGCTTTCTTT
D gene: TRBD1; J gene: TRBJ2-2; V gene: TRBV4-1; clone size: few; CDR3 protein: CASSQAEVGAWDRGVFTGELFF; CDR3 DNA: TGCGCCAGCAGCCAAGCGGAAGTAGGAGCTTGGGACAGGGGTGTATTTACCGGGGAGCTGTTTTTT
D gene: -; J gene: TRBJ2-2; V gene: TRBV12-3/TRBV12-4; clone size: -; CDR3 protein: CAITRAALFF; CDR3 DNA: TGTGCCATCACTCGCGCGGCGCTGTTTTTT
D gene: TRBD2; J gene: TRBJ2-1; V gene: TRBV27; clone size: medium-sized; CDR3 protein: CASSLAGPSNEQFF; CDR3 DNA: TGTGCCAGCAGCCTAGCGGGACCCTCAAATGAGCAGTTCTTC
D gene: -; J gene: TRBJ1-1; V gene: TRBV10-3; clone size: many; CDR3 protein: CAMPGQNTEAFF; CDR3 DNA: TGTGCCATGCCGGGCCAGAACACTGAAGCTTTCTTT
D gene: TRBD1; J gene: TRBJ2-1; V gene: TRBV29-1; clone size: many; CDR3 protein: CSALTGRQGGLF; CDR3 DNA: TGCAGCGCCCTCACGGGTCGACAGGGCGGCCTCTTC
D gene: TRBD2; J gene: TRBJ2-1; V gene: TRBV18; clone size: many; CDR3 protein: CASSPGLGLAGGRGYEQFF; CDR3 DNA: TGTGCCAGCTCACCTGGATTGGGACTAGCGGGAGGTCGAGGCTATGAGCAGTTCTTC
D gene: TRBD1; J gene: TRBJ1-2; V gene: TRBV6-1; clone size: many; CDR3 protein: CASSEWWGQGDYGYTF; CDR3 DNA: TGTGCCAGCAGTGAATGGTGGGGACAGGGAGACTATGGCTACACCTTC
D gene: TRBD1; J gene: TRBJ2-2; V gene: TRBV20-1; clone size: many; CDR3 protein: CSASAWTGDVLGETGELFF; CDR3 DNA: TGCAGTGCTAGCGCGTGGACAGGGGACGTATTGGGAGAGACCGGGGAGCTGTTTTTT
D gene: -; J gene: TRBJ1-3; V gene: TRBV11-2; clone size: -; CDR3 protein: CASSLTVGASVNTIYF; CDR3 DNA: TGTGCCAGCAGCCTAACAGTGGGCGCTTCTGTAAACACCATATATTTT
D gene: TRBD1; J gene: TRBJ1-2; V gene: TRBV28; clone size: many; CDR3 protein: CASSPPTGTNYGYTF; CDR3 DNA: TGTGCCAGCAGTCCCCCGACAGGGACTAACTATGGCTACACCTTC
D gene: -; J gene: TRBJ2-3; V gene: TRBV6-1; clone size: many; CDR3 protein: CASSERTGGTDTQYF; CDR3 DNA: TGTGCCAGCAGTGAACGGACTGGGGGGACAGATACGCAGTATTTT
D gene: -; J gene: TRBJ2-1; V gene: TRBV6-1; clone size: many; CDR3 protein: CASSEVQRDSSGEQFF; CDR3 DNA: TGTGCCAGCAGTGAAGTTCAGCGGGACAGTTCGGGTGAGCAGTTCTTC
D gene: -; J gene: TRBJ1-3; V gene: TRBV7-9; clone size: medium-sized; CDR3 protein: CASSLTRPPGDTIYF; CDR3 DNA: TGTGCCAGCAGCTTAACGAGGCCCCCAGGGGACACCATATATTTT
D gene: -; J gene: TRBJ1-1; V gene: TRBV20-1; clone size: many; CDR3 protein: CSARGETGLPHTEAFF; CDR3 DNA: TGCAGTGCTAGAGGGGAGACTGGGCTCCCTCACACTGAAGCTTTCTTT
D gene: TRBD1; J gene: TRBJ2-2; V gene: TRBV30; clone size: many; CDR3 protein: CAWSSTGAPNTGELFF; CDR3 DNA: TGTGCCTGGAGTTCGACAGGGGCGCCCAACACCGGGGAGCTGTTTTTT
D gene: -; J gene: TRBJ1-1; V gene: TRBV11-2; clone size: -; CDR3 protein: CASSLEYQGGTEAFF; CDR3 DNA: TGTGCCAGCAGCTTAGAGTACCAGGGCGGCACTGAAGCTTTCTTT